Reported below is one T cell receptor beta chain. The antigen is unknown. The CDR3 sequence is 16 residues long. The germline V gene encodes CDR1 SGHNT and CDR2 YYREEE (reference sequence). V lost 4 bases, J lost 3 bases, and 9 bases stayed unmatched. The record originates from a study of cytomegalovirus exposure and HLA in healthy donors. The overall study: The Caucasian-associated ancestry cluster held roughly 84% of 300 to 500 genotyped donors.

Study-level findings and limits: The authors listed 150 to 200 TCR beta chains as cytomegalovirus-associated.

PCR involved 60 Vbeta and 13 Jbeta primers. Data came from immunoSEQ multiplex PCR; TCRdb stores just in-frame clones and leaves some out. The profile covers 140,000 to 150,000 clones, with approximately 80% appearing a single time and 10% to 15% taken by the ten largest. The origin of this receptor is a man between 35 and 55 years old in good health and CMV-seropositive. The chain joins TRBV5-4 to TRBJ2-2, with 7 bases lining up with TRBD2. Sample: PBMCs. CDR3: CASSHHGGWDTGELFF. CDR3 sequence (DNA): TGTGCCAGCAGCCACCACGGGGGGTGGGACACCGGGGAGCTGTTTTTT.